What follows describes a single T cell receptor (beta chain). Its target is unknown. The record originates from a study of beta chain features in type 1 diabetes. Findings of the study overall: Within each of all four CD4+ subsets, Type 1 diabetes patients had TCRB CDR3s that were moderately but significantly shorter.

The study reverse transcribed the entire isolated RNA, so it sequenced expressed TCRB transcripts. Repertoires were generated with immunoSEQ multiplex PCR, while TCRdb's copy carries only in-frame clones and drops some. The sample includes under 300,000 clones, approximately 14% of them seen just once. Per germline, CDR1 GTSNPN and CDR2 SVGIG (reference sequence). The CDR3 consists of 15 residues. V was shortened by 2 bases and J by 2 bases, with 16 bases between the two germline ends. V and J are TRBV30 and TRBJ2-7; a weak D match, TRBD1 (6 bases). The clonotype was recovered from a man aged 25 to 40 with type 1 diabetes. The sample consisted of naive CD4+ T cells from blood. Here the CDR3 DNA reads TGTGCCTGGAGTAAAGGACAGTCCCCAACCTACGAGCAGTACTTC. Translating it yields CAWSKGQSPTYEQYF.